This T cell receptor (beta chain) was found in a study of tumor-infiltrating lymphocytes in localized non-small cell lung cancer. General observations from the study: Tumors had more T cell infiltration than uninvolved lung, per TCRbeta sequencing and CD3 counts. Available tissue quantity limited TCR sequencing to a patient subset.

Measured with immunoSEQ multiplex PCR; TCRdb has only the in-frame clones, and not every one. The sample has 23,000 or so clones, 60% to 75% seen once. To note about this clone: Antigen specificity is unknown.

Germline V gene data show CDR1 as MDHEN and CDR2 as SYDVKM. CDR3 length equals 13 residues. The ends were cut back, 4 bases at V and 11 bases at J, with 15 bases in the middle. Sequencing was carried out using lung tumor tissue. The V call is TRBV28, the J call TRBJ2-4, with D perhaps given as TRBD1 or TRBD2 (5 bases each). The clonotype was recovered from a human donor with non-small cell lung cancer. Here the CDR3 DNA reads TGTGCCAGCAGTTCCGGGACCCTAGGGGTTCAGTACTTC. Its translation is CASSSGTLGVQYF.